Listed below are T cell receptor beta chains from one sample, sequenced in a study of shared clonotypes between healthy human individuals. Only in-frame clones appear in the TCRdb table, and some are missing; sequencing was by immunoSEQ multiplex PCR. The table records approximately 2,000,000 clones, approximately 92% of them present only once. Sequencing used naive CD8+ T cells from PBMCs. All receptors come from a man in his late teens or twenties in good health. Some clones in this sample may be carry-over from other donors' samples. Each CDR3 is given with its conserved first and last residue. The D gene is left open where the match is weak. Clone size is shown for a subset of rows, as once, few, many or a class of expanded clone.

d_call: TRBD2
v_call: TRBV28
j_call: TRBJ2-7
cdr3_length: 14
clone_size: .
cdr3_nt: TGTGCCAGCAGTTTAGCGGGAGCGGAGGGGGAGCAGTACTTC
cdr3_aa: CASSLAGAEGEQYF

d_call: TRBD1
v_call: TRBV2
j_call: TRBJ1-2
cdr3_length: 15
clone_size: .
cdr3_nt: TGTGCCAGCCTCCCCCCGGGACAGGTGACTGGGGGCTACACCTTC
cdr3_aa: CASLPPGQVTGGYTF

d_call: .
v_call: TRBV30
j_call: TRBJ1-1
cdr3_length: 13
clone_size: few
cdr3_nt: TGTGCCTGGAGTCCAGAGGGGTACACTGAAGCTTTCTTT
cdr3_aa: CAWSPEGYTEAFF

d_call: .
v_call: TRBV10-1
j_call: TRBJ1-1
cdr3_length: 14
clone_size: once
cdr3_nt: TGCGCCAGCAGTGAAGGGGGTTCGAACACTGAAGCTTTCTTT
cdr3_aa: CASSEGGSNTEAFF

d_call: .
v_call: TRBV7-3
j_call: TRBJ2-3
cdr3_length: 13
clone_size: .
cdr3_nt: TGTGCCAGCAGCCAGGAGCTTATAGATACGCAGTATTTT
cdr3_aa: CASSQELIDTQYF

d_call: .
v_call: TRBV7-2
j_call: TRBJ2-7
cdr3_length: 15
clone_size: .
cdr3_nt: TGTGCCAGCAGCTTATTACCGACTAGATCCTACGAGCAGTACTTC
cdr3_aa: CASSLLPTRSYEQYF

d_call: TRBD2
v_call: TRBV7-8
j_call: TRBJ2-7
cdr3_length: 15
clone_size: .
cdr3_nt: TGTGCCAGCAGCTTATTAGCTAGCGGGAGTTACGAGCAGTACTTC
cdr3_aa: CASSLLASGSYEQYF

d_call: .
v_call: TRBV7-8
j_call: TRBJ1-5
cdr3_length: 16
clone_size: .
cdr3_nt: TGTGCCAGCAGCTTACTGTTGCCAGATAGCAATCAGCCCCAGCATTTT
cdr3_aa: CASSLLLPDSNQPQHF

d_call: .
v_call: TRBV28
j_call: TRBJ2-7
cdr3_length: 15
clone_size: .
cdr3_nt: TGTGCCAGCAGGCCCTCCCTACGGGAGATCTACGAGCAGTACTTC
cdr3_aa: CASRPSLREIYEQYF

d_call: .
v_call: TRBV27
j_call: TRBJ2-1
cdr3_length: 17
clone_size: .
cdr3_nt: TGTGCCAGCAGTTTAACCGGGAGACTGACTAGTTACAATGAGCAGTTCTTC
cdr3_aa: CASSLTGRLTSYNEQFF

d_call: TRBD1
v_call: TRBV10-1
j_call: TRBJ2-1
cdr3_length: 17
clone_size: .
cdr3_nt: TGCGCCAGCAGTGGAAGGATAGGGGGCTACGGGAACAATGAGCAGTTCTTC
cdr3_aa: CASSGRIGGYGNNEQFF

d_call: TRBD2
v_call: TRBV5-5
j_call: TRBJ2-1
cdr3_length: 17
clone_size: .
cdr3_nt: TGTGCCAGCAGCTCGAAGTGGGGGACTAGGTCCGACAATGAGCAGTTCTTC
cdr3_aa: CASSSKWGTRSDNEQFF

d_call: .
v_call: TRBV7-6
j_call: TRBJ2-7
cdr3_length: 14
clone_size: .
cdr3_nt: TGTGCCAGCAGCTCGACAGGACGGCGCTACGAGCAGTACTTC
cdr3_aa: CASSSTGRRYEQYF

d_call: TRBD1
v_call: TRBV27
j_call: TRBJ2-1
cdr3_length: 16
clone_size: .
cdr3_nt: TGTGCCAGCAGAGCACAGGGGGCTGTGTCCTACAATGAGCAGTTCTTC
cdr3_aa: CASRAQGAVSYNEQFF